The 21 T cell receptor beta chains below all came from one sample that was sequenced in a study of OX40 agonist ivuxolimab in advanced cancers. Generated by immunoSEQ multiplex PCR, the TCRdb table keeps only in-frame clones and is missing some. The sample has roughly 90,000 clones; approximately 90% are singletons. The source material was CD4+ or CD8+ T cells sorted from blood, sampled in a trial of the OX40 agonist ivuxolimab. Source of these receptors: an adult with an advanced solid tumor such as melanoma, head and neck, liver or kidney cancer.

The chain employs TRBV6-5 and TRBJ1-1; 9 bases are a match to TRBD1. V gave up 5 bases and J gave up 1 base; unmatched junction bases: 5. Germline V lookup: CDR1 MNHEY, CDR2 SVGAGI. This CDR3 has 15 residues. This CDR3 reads CASSVVQGANTEAFF. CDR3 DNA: TGTGCCAGCAGTGTTGTACAGGGGGCGAACACTGAAGCTTTCTTT.

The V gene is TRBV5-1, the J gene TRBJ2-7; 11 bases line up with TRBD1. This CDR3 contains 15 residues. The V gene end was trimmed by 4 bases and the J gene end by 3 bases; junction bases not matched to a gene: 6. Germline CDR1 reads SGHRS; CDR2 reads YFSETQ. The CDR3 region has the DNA TGCGCCAGCAGCACCCGGACAGGGGGCGTCTACGAGCAGTACTTC. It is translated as CASSTRTGGVYEQYF.

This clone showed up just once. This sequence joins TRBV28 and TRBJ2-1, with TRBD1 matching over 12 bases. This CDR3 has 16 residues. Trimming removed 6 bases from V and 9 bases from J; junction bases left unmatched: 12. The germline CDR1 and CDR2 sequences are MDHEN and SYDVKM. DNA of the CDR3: TGTGCCAGCAGCCTACCGGGACAGGGGGCTTGGGGTGAGCAGTTCTTC. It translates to CASSLPGQGAWGEQFF. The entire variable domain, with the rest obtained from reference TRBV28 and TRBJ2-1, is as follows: DVKVTQSSRYLVKRTGEKVFLECVQDMDHENMFWYRQDPGLGLRLIYFSYDVKMKEKGDIPEGYSVSREKKERFSLILESASTNQTSMYLCASSLPGQGAWGEQFFGPGTRLTVL.

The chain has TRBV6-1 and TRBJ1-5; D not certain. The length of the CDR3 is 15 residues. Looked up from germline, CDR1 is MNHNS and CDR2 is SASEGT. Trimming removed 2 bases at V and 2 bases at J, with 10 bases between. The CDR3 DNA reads TGTGCCAGCAGTGAAAGGGTATTGGGCAATCAGCCCCAGCATTTT. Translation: CASSERVLGNQPQHF.

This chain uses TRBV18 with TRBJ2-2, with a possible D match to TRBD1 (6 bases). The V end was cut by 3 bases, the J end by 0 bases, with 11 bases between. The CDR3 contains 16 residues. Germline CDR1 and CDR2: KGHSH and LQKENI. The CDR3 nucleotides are TGTGCCAGCTCACCCTCGACAGGTGCGAACACCGGGGAGCTGTTTTTT. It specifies CASSPSTGANTGELFF.

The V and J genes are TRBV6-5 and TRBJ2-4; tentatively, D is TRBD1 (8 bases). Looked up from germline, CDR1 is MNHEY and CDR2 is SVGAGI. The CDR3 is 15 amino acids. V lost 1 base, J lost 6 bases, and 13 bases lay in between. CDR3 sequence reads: CASSYWTGRVNIQYF. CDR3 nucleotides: TGTGCCAGCAGTTACTGGACAGGGAGGGTAAACATTCAGTACTTC.

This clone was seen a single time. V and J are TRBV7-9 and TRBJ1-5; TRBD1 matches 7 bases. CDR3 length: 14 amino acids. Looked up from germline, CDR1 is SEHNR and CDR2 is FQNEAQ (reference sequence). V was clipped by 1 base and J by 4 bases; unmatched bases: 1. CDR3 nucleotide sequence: TGTGCCAGCAGCTTAGGACAGGGTAATCAGCCCCAGCATTTT. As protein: CASSLGQGNQPQHF.

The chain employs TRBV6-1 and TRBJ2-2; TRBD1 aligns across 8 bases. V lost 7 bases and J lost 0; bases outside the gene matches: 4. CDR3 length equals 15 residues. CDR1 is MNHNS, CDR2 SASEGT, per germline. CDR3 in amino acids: CASILTGANTGELFF. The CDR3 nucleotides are TGTGCCAGCATACTGACAGGGGCGAACACCGGGGAGCTGTTTTTT.

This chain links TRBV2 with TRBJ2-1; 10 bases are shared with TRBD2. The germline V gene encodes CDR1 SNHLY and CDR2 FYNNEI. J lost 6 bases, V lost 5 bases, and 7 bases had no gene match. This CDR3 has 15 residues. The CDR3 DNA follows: TGTGCCAGCAGTCAGCGGGAGGGGGTCTTCAATGAGCAGTTCTTC. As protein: CASSQREGVFNEQFF.

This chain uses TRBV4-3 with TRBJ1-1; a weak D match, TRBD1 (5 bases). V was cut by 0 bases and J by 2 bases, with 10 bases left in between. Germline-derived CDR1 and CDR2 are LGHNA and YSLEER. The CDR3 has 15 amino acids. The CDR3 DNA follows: TGCGCCAGCAGCCAAGATGTGGGGGGAAACACTGAAGCTTTCTTT. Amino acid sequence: CASSQDVGGNTEAFF.

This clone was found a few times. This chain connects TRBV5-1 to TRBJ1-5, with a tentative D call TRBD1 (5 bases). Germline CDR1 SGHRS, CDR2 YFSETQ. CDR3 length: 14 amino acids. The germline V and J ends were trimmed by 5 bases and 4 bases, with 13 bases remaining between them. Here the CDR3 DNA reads TGCGCCAGCAGGCCGTCAACAGGAAATCAGCCCCAGCATTTT. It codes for CASRPSTGNQPQHF.

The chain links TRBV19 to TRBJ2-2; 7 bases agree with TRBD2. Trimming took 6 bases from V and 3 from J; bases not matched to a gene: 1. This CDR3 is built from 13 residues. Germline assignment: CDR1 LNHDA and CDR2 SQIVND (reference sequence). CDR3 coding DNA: TGTGCCAGTAGGCGGGAGTACACCGGGGAGCTGTTTTTT. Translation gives CASRREYTGELFF. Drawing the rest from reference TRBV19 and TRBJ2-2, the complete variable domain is DGGITQSPKYLFRKEGQNVTLSCEQNLNHDAMYWYRQDPGQGLRLIYYSQIVNDFQKGDIAEGYSVSREKKESFPLTVTSAQKNPTAFYLCASRREYTGELFFGEGSRLTVL.

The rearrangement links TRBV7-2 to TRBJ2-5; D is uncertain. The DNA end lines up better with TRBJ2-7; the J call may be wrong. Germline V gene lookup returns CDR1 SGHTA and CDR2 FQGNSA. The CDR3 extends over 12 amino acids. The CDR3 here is CASSSIFYEQYF. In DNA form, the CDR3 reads TGTGCCAGCAGCTCAATATTCTACGAGCAGTACTTC.

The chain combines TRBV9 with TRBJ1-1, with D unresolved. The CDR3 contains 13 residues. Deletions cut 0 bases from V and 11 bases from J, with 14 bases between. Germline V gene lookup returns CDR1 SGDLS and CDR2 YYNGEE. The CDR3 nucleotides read TGTGCCAGCAGCGTAGCTGTGGGTACTGGTGCTTTCTTT. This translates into CASSVAVGTGAFF.

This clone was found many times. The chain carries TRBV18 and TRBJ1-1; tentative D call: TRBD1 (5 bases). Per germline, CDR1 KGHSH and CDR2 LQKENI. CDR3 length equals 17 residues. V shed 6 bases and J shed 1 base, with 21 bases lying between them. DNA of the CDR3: TGTGCCAGCTCCATCACGAATTTGGGGACCAAGAACACTGAAGCTTTCTTT. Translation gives CASSITNLGTKNTEAFF.

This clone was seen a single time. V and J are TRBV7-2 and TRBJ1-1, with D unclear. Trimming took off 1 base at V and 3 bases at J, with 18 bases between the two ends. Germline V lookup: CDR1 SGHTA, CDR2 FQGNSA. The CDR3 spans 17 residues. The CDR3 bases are TGTGCCAGCAGCTTAGAGATAATGCAGGTTGGACACACTGAAGCTTTCTTT. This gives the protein CASSLEIMQVGHTEAFF.

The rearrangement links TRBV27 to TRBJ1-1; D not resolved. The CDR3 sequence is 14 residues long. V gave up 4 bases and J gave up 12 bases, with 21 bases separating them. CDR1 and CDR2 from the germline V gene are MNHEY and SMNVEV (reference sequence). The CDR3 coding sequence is TGTGCCAGCAGTTCCCAACCTATTCGAGGGAAAACTTTCTTT. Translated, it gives CASSSQPIRGKTFF.

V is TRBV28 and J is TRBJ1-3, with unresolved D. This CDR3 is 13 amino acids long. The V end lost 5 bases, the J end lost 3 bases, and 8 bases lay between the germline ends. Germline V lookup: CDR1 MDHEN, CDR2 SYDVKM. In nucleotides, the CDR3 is TGTGCCAGCAGTGAAGTGAGTGGAAACACCATATATTTT. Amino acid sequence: CASSEVSGNTIYF. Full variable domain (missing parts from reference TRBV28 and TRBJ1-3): DVKVTQSSRYLVKRTGEKVFLECVQDMDHENMFWYRQDPGLGLRLIYFSYDVKMKEKGDIPEGYSVSREKKERFSLILESASTNQTSMYLCASSEVSGNTIYFGEGSWLTVV.

The CDR3, as DNA: TGTGCCAGCAGTTTACAAGAGACCCAGTACTTC. Protein sequence: CASSLQETQYF. The chain recombines TRBV27 with TRBJ2-5, with D unresolved. The length of the CDR3 is 11 residues. CDR1 MNHEY and CDR2 SMNVEV come from the germline V gene (reference sequence). V was trimmed by 2 bases and J by 2 bases, leaving 0 bases between them.

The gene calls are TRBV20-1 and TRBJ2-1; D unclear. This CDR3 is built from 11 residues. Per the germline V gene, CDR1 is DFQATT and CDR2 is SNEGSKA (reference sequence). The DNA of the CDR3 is TGCCGCCCCAAGACCCCGAATGAGCAGTTCTTC. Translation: CRPKTPNEQFF.

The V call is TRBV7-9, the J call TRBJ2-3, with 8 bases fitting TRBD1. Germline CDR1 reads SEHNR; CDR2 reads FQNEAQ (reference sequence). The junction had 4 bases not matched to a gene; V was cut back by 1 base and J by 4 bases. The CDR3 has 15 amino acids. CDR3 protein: CASSLGQGAADTQYF. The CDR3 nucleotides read TGTGCCAGCAGCTTAGGGCAGGGGGCCGCAGATACGCAGTATTTT.